These 21 T cell receptor beta chains originate from one sample sequenced in a study of T cell responses to AZD1222 COVID-19 vaccine. Measured with immunoSEQ multiplex PCR; TCRdb has only the in-frame clones, and not every one. The top ten clones hold approximately 3% of a sample with 90,000 to 130,000 clones, about nine tenths of them seen once. The specimen comprised peripheral blood, sampled on day 0 of MenACWY control vaccination. The source of these receptors is an adult in good health.

The chain employs TRBV30 and TRBJ1-1; D uncertain. CDR3 length: 13 amino acids. V was clipped by 2 bases and J by 1 base, with 8 bases between them. The germline CDR1 and CDR2 sequences are GTSNPN and SVGIG (reference sequence). The CDR3 is CAWSRQANTEAFF. The CDR3 bases are TGTGCCTGGAGTCGGCAAGCGAACACTGAAGCTTTCTTT.

The chain is built from TRBV7-3 and TRBJ2-1; 12 nucleotides align to TRBD2. The germline V gene encodes CDR1 SGHTA and CDR2 FQGTGA. V shed 5 bases and J 9 bases; nucleotides not matched to a gene: 8. The CDR3 totals 15 residues. The CDR3 region is CASSVTSGGRSEQFF. CDR3 bases: TGTGCCAGCAGCGTGACTAGCGGGGGTCGCAGTGAGCAGTTCTTC.

The chain employs TRBV6-5 and TRBJ2-2; 11 nucleotides agree with TRBD2. This CDR3 spans 16 amino acids. V lost 4 bases to trimming and J lost 4 bases; unmatched junction nucleotides: 5. The germline CDR1 and CDR2 sequences are MNHEY and SVGAGI. The CDR3 here is CASSSQLAGGTGELFF. CDR3 bases: TGTGCCAGCAGTTCTCAGCTAGCGGGGGGCACCGGGGAGCTGTTTTTT.

In its sample, this clone was seen a few times. The V call is TRBV18, the J call TRBJ2-1; no clear D gene. Germline V CDR1 and CDR2: KGHSH, LQKENI. Deletions cut 3 bases from V and 8 bases from J, with 5 bases between. This CDR3 spans 11 amino acids. CDR3: CASSPGYEQFF. The CDR3 DNA reads TGTGCCAGCTCACCCGGGTATGAGCAGTTCTTC.

V usage is TRBV5-1 and J usage is TRBJ1-2; D unresolved. The CDR3 extends over 12 amino acids. Germline V lookup: CDR1 SGHRS, CDR2 YFSETQ. The V and J ends lost 4 bases and 6 bases respectively, with 10 bases between them. The CDR3 here is CASSNNNNGYTF. The CDR3 DNA reads as TGCGCCAGCAGCAATAATAATAATGGCTACACCTTC.

The rearrangement links TRBV7-2 to TRBJ2-7; TRBD2 matches at 7 bases. Germline V gene data show CDR1 as SGHTA and CDR2 as FQGNSA. Germline trimming cut 2 bases from V and 2 bases from J; bases unmatched to any gene: 3. The CDR3 loop spans 14 amino acids. The CDR3 DNA reads TGTGCCAGCAGCTTACTCGGGACTACCTACGAGCAGTACTTC. It translates to CASSLLGTTYEQYF.

The gene calls are TRBV18 and TRBJ2-7, with 11 bases aligning to TRBD1. The CDR3 has 14 amino acids. V lost 2 bases, J lost 4 bases, and 1 base stayed unmatched. CDR1 and CDR2 from the germline V gene are KGHSH and LQKENI. The DNA of the CDR3 is TGTGCCAGCTCACCAGGACAGGGGGCGTACGAGCAGTACTTC. Its translation is CASSPGQGAYEQYF.

The gene calls are TRBV7-2 and TRBJ1-6; D is undetermined. The germline gives CDR1 SGHTA, CDR2 FQGNSA. With 3 bases removed from V and 9 bases from J, the gap between germline ends came to 12 bases. This CDR3 comprises 14 residues. The DNA of the CDR3 is TGTGCCAGCAGCTTTAGTGGGGTTGCTTCACCCCTCCACTTT. Protein: CASSFSGVASPLHF.

The chain links TRBV5-4 to TRBJ1-6, with D perhaps matching TRBD1 (5 bases). V shed 7 bases and J shed 10 bases, with 18 bases lying between them. Germline-derived CDR1 and CDR2 are SGHNT and YYREEE (reference sequence). This CDR3 contains 14 residues. The CDR3 DNA sequence: TGTGCCAGCGCCCATCAGGGAGGTATATCACCCCTCCACTTT. Translating it yields CASAHQGGISPLHF.

Regarding this clone: Additional DNA sequences in this sample encode the identical CDR3. V is TRBV5-1 and J is TRBJ2-7, with 11 bases identical to TRBD2. CDR3 length: 15 residues. Trimming cost V 2 bases and J 2 bases; bases outside gene matches: 3. Germline V gene sequence: CDR1 SGHRS, CDR2 YFSETQ. CDR3 residues: CASSLELAGAYEQYF. Written as DNA, the CDR3 is TGCGCCAGCAGCTTAGAACTAGCGGGGGCCTACGAGCAGTACTTC. Full variable domain (outside the CDR3, taken from reference TRBV5-1 and TRBJ2-7): KAGVTQTPRYLIKTRGQQVTLSCSPISGHRSVSWYQQTPGQGLQFLFEYFSETQRNKGNFPGRFSGRQFSNSRSEMNVSTLELGDSALYLCASSLELAGAYEQYFGPGTRLTVT.

The table lists this clone with a count of one. V gene TRBV5-4 combines with J gene TRBJ2-7, with 9 positions matching TRBD1. The CDR3 consists of 14 residues. Germline V CDR1 and CDR2: SGHNT, YYREEE (reference sequence). V lost 3 bases and J lost 1; bases outside the gene matches: 2. The CDR3 is CASSSQGASYEQYF. CDR3 bases: TGTGCCAGCAGCTCACAGGGGGCTTCCTACGAGCAGTACTTC. The full variable domain, rest sourced from reference TRBV5-4 and TRBJ2-7, is ETGVTQSPTHLIKTRGQQVTLRCSSQSGHNTVSWYQQALGQGPQFIFQYYREEENGRGNFPPRFSGLQFPNYSSELNVNALELDDSALYLCASSSQGASYEQYFGPGTRLTVT.

The rearrangement joins TRBV29-1 to TRBJ2-7; TRBD2 might be the D (5 bases). Germline-derived CDR1 and CDR2 are SQVTM and ANQGSEA. The germline V and J ends were trimmed by 6 bases and 4 bases, with 10 bases remaining between them. The CDR3 loop spans 11 amino acids. This CDR3 reads CSVVRGYEQYF. CDR3 bases: TGCAGCGTGGTTCGGGGATACGAGCAGTACTTC.

As for this clone: One end of the junction is discordant with germline, which a read error may explain. This chain joins TRBV4-3 and TRBJ1-2, with a weak D call TRBD1 (5 bases). The CDR3 length is 15 residues. The germline V gene encodes CDR1 LGHNA and CDR2 YSLEER. This chain's CDR3 is CASSQEAQGRYGYTF. Here the CDR3 DNA reads TGCGCCAGTAGCCAAGAGGCCCAGGGTCGGTATGGCTACACCTTC.

The chain joins TRBV21-1 to TRBJ1-1; the table names TRBD1, a call not compared with the DNA. TRBV21-1 is a pseudogene locus. The CDR3 extends over 13 amino acids. The CDR3 loop reads CASSKSQGSQAFF. The DNA for the CDR3 is TGTGCCAGCAGCAAGAGTCAGGGGTCTCAAGCTTTCTTT.

The rearrangement links TRBV28 to TRBJ2-2; D is possibly TRBD1 (6 bases). This CDR3 comprises 16 residues. CDR1 and CDR2 from the germline V gene are MDHEN and SYDVKM. Trimming removed 6 bases from V and 4 bases from J, with 18 bases in between. Here the CDR3 reads CASSPHRQVGTGELFF. CDR3 coding DNA: TGTGCCAGCAGCCCCCACAGACAGGTGGGCACCGGGGAGCTGTTTTTT.

The rearrangement joins TRBV5-1 to TRBJ1-2, with 10 bases identical to TRBD1. J was trimmed by 8 bases and V by 4 bases; bases with no gene match: 2. Germline values: CDR1 SGHRS, CDR2 YFSETQ. The CDR3 runs 12 residues. CDR3 in amino acids: CASSGTGEGYTF. Written as DNA, the CDR3 is TGCGCCAGCAGCGGGACAGGGGAGGGCTACACCTTC.

This clone was picked up a small number of times. The chain carries TRBV4-2 and TRBJ1-1; D is unresolved. The ends were cut back, 1 base at V and 1 base at J, with 10 bases in the middle. Germline assignment: CDR1 LGHNA and CDR2 YNFKEQ. There are 15 residues in the CDR3. As DNA, the CDR3 is TGTGCCAGCAGCCAAGCCCGGCGGGGGAACACTGAAGCTTTCTTT. This codes for CASSQARRGNTEAFF.

This clone was seen a few times. The gene calls are TRBV27 and TRBJ1-2; 8 nucleotides line up with TRBD1. V lost 0 bases to trimming and J lost 3 bases; unmatched junction nucleotides: 12. Germline V gene lookup returns CDR1 MNHEY and CDR2 SMNVEV (reference sequence). This CDR3 contains 18 residues. DNA of the CDR3: TGTGCCAGCAGTTTATCCGGGACAGGACTAACGGGTGACTATGGCTACACCTTC. Protein sequence: CASSLSGTGLTGDYGYTF.

The rearrangement links TRBV7-9 to TRBJ1-5; no clear D. CDR1 is SEHNR, CDR2 FQNEAQ, per germline (reference sequence). The CDR3 spans 15 residues. V lost 2 bases and J lost 2, with 10 bases in between. The DNA of the CDR3 is TGTGCCAGCAGCTTATCAGGACGCGGCAATCAGCCCCAGCATTTT. Encoded protein: CASSLSGRGNQPQHF.

V usage is TRBV6-1 and J usage is TRBJ2-5, with no clear D. The V gene lost 2 bases and the J gene lost 5 bases, with 18 bases spanning the gap. The length of the CDR3 is 16 residues. The V gene's germline CDR1 is MNHNS and CDR2 SASEGT. CDR3 sequence (DNA): TGTGCCAGCAGTGAATTAATAGGGTCGCTAGGGGAGACCCAGTACTTC. Amino acid sequence: CASSELIGSLGETQYF.

The chain combines TRBV28 with TRBJ1-6; D remains ambiguous. This CDR3 is 12 amino acids long. Between the trimmed V and J ends, which lost 3 bases and 11 bases, there was a span of 8 bases. Germline CDR1 MDHEN, CDR2 SYDVKM. CDR3 sequence reads: CASSFPGAPLHF. The CDR3 DNA is TGTGCCAGCAGTTTTCCCGGGGCACCCCTCCACTTT.